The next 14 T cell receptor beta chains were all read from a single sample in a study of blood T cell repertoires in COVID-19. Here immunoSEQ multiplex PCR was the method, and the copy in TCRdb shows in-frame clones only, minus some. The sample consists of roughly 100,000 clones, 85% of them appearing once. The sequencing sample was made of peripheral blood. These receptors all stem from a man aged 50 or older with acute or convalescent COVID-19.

The CDR3, as DNA: TGTGCCAGCTCACCATACCCCGCGCCAGGGGCGAACTATGGCTACACCTTC. As protein: CASSPYPAPGANYGYTF. This chain connects TRBV18 to TRBJ1-2; D is perhaps TRBD1 (6 bases). Germline CDR1 KGHSH, CDR2 LQKENI. V was trimmed by 2 bases and J by 2 bases, leaving 18 bases between them. The CDR3 is 17 residues long.

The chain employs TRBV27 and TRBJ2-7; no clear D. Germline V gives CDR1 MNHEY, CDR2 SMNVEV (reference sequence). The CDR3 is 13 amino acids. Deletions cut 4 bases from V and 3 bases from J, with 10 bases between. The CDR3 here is CASSSDSVYEQYF. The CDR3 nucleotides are TGTGCCAGCAGTTCCGATAGTGTCTACGAGCAGTACTTC.

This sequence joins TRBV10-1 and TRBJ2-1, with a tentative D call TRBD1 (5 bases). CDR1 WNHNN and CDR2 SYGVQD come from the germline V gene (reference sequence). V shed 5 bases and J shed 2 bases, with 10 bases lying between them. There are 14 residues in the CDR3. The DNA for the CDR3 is TGCGCCAGCAGTAGAAGGGGCGCCTACAATGAGCAGTTCTTC. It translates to CASSRRGAYNEQFF.

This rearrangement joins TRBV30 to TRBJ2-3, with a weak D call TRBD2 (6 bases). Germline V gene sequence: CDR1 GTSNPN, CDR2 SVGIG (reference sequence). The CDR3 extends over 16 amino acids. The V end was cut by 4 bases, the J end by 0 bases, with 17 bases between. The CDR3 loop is CAWKVSGVYSTDTQYF. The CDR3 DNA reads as TGTGCCTGGAAAGTGTCGGGGGTCTATAGCACAGATACGCAGTATTTT.

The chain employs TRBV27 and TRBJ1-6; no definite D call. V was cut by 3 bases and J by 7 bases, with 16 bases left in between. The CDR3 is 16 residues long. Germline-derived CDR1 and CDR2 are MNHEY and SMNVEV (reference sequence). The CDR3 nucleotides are TGTGCCAGCAGTTTGGGCCTTCCCGCTCTGAATTCACCCCTCCACTTT. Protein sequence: CASSLGLPALNSPLHF.

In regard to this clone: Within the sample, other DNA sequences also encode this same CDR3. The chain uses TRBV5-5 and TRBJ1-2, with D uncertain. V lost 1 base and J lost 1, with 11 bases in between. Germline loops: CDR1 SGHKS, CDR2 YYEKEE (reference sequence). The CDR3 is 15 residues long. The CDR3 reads CASSLFRRSNYGYTF. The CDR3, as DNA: TGTGCCAGCAGCTTGTTCCGGAGAAGTAACTATGGCTACACCTTC.

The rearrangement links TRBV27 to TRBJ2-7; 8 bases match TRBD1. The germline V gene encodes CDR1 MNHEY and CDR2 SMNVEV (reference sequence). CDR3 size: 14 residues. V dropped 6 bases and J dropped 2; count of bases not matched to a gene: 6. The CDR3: CASSHQGQAYEQYF. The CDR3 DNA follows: TGTGCCAGCAGCCACCAGGGACAGGCCTACGAGCAGTACTTC.

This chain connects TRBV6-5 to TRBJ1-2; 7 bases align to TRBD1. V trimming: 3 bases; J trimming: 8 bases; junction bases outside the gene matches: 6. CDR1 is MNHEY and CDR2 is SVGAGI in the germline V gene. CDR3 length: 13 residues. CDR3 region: CASSYGGGRGYTF. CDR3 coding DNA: TGTGCCAGCAGTTATGGAGGGGGCAGGGGCTACACCTTC.

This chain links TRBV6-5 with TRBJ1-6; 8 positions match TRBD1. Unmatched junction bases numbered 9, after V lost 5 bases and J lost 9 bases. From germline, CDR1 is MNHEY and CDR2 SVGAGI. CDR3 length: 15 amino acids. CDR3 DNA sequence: TGTGCCAGCAGTACGACCGACAGGGGTAGTTCACCCCTCCACTTT. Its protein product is CASSTTDRGSSPLHF.

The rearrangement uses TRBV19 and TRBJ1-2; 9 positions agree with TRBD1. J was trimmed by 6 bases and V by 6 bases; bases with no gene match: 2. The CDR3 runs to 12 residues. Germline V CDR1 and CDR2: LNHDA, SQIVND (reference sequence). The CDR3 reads CASRTGGDGYTF. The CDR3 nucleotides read TGTGCCAGTAGGACAGGGGGGGATGGCTACACCTTC.

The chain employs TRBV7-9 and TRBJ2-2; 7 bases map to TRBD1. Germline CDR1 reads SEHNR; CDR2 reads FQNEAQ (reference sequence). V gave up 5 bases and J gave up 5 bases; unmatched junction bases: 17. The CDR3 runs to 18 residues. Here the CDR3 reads CASSQGSLGGAGTGELFF. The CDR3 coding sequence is TGTGCCAGCAGCCAAGGCTCCCTAGGGGGCGCCGGAACCGGGGAGCTGTTTTTT.

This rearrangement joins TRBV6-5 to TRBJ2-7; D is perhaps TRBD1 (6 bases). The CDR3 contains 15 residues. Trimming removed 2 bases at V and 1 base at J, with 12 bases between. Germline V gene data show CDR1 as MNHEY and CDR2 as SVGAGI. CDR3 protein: CASSYLADRSYEQYF. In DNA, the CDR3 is TGTGCCAGCAGTTACCTAGCCGACAGGTCCTACGAGCAGTACTTC.

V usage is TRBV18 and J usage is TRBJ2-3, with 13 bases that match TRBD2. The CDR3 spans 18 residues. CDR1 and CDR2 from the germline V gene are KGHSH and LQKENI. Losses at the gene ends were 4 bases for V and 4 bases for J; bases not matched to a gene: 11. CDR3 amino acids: CASSLNPPLAGGPDTQYF. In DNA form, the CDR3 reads TGTGCCAGCTCACTCAACCCCCCACTAGCGGGAGGGCCAGATACGCAGTATTTT.

CDR3 coding DNA: TGTGCCAGCAGTTACGACAGGGAGGTCACAGATACGCAGTATTTT. Translated: CASSYDREVTDTQYF. The J gene is TRBJ2-3, the V gene TRBV6-5; D might be TRBD1 (7 bases). V lost 2 bases and J 2 bases, leaving 11 bases between the germline ends. CDR3 length equals 15 residues. Germline V gene lookup returns CDR1 MNHEY and CDR2 SVGAGI.